A selection of T cell receptor beta chains follows, all from one sample in a study of T cell responses to AZD1222 COVID-19 vaccine. Here immunoSEQ multiplex PCR was the method, and the copy in TCRdb shows in-frame clones only, minus some. The data show 100,000 to 150,000 clones, more than 85% seen once. This specimen was peripheral blood, taken 28 days after the second AZD1222 dose. Receptors originate from an adult who received the AZD1222 COVID-19 vaccine. The conserved cysteine and the conserved F or W are not part of the CDR3 here.

TRBJ1-4 | TRBV27 | ASSLFRTAATNEKLF
TRBJ2-5 | TRBV7-6 | ASSPGGVKGGETQY
TRBJ2-2 | TRBV7-2 | ASSRTSGINTGELF
TRBJ2-2 | TRBV6-5 | ASSYRQVNTGELF
TRBJ1-1 | TRBV19 | ASSPIGTGGGGTEAF
TRBJ2-2 | TRBV29-1 | SVDRGGTGELF
TRBJ1-3 | TRBV30 | AWSAPWGGRDTIY
TRBJ1-4 | TRBV5-1 | ASSLDSAGWEKLF
TRBJ2-3 | TRBV11-2 | ASSLDAAYGGRDTDTQY
TRBJ1-1 | TRBV5-1 | ASSSQNTEAF
TRBJ1-2 | TRBV19 | ASSIMGAYGYT
TRBJ2-7 | TRBV19 | ASSTGQGLGYEQY
TRBJ2-3 | TRBV10-2 | ASKSGRVSSTDTQY
TRBJ1-4 | TRBV30 | ACRGDEKLF
TRBJ1-5 | TRBV28 | ASSLGDRVNQPQH
TRBJ1-4 | TRBV4-2 | ASSRVGGANEKLF
TRBJ2-1 | TRBV24-1 | ATSDLSLNEQF